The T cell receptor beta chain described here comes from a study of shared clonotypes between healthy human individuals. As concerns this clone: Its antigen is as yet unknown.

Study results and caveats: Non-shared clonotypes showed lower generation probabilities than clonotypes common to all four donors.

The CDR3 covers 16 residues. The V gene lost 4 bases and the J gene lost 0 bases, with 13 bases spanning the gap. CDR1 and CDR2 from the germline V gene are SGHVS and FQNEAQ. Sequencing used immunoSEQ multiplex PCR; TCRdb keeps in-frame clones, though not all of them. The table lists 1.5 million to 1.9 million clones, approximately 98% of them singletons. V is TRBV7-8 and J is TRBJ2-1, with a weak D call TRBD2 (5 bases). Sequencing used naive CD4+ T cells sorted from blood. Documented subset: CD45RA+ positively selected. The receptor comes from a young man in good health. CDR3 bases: TGTGCCAGCAGCTCCGGACTGGCGAGCTCCTACAATGAGCAGTTCTTC. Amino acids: CASSSGLASSYNEQFF.